These 3 T cell receptor beta chains originate from one sample sequenced in a study of cytomegalovirus exposure and HLA in healthy donors. PCR was performed using 60 Vbeta and 13 Jbeta primers. Sequencing was performed with immunoSEQ multiplex PCR; in TCRdb, only in-frame clones are kept and a portion is missing. The data hold roughly 170,000 clones, with almost 85% observed a single time. What was sequenced was PBMCs. The receptors come from a girl under 18 in good health and CMV-seropositive.

The rearrangement joins TRBV11-2 to TRBJ2-7, with D maybe TRBD1 (5 bases). CDR3 length: 15 residues. Germline CDR1 and CDR2: SGHAT and FQNNGV. V dropped 5 bases and J dropped 0 bases, with 14 bases sitting between them. This CDR3 is CASSLIRALSYEQYF. CDR3 DNA: TGTGCCAGCAGCCTGATCAGGGCCCTCTCCTACGAGCAGTACTTC.

The genes are TRBV4-1 and TRBJ1-2; the match to TRBD1 covers 11 bases. The J segment lost 6 bases and the V segment lost 6 bases, leaving 6 bases of the junction unmatched. The CDR3 is 14 residues long. Looked up from germline, CDR1 is MGHRA and CDR2 is YSYEKL. The CDR3 is CASRQPGQGDGYTF. CDR3 coding DNA: TGCGCCAGCAGACAGCCGGGACAGGGGGATGGCTACACCTTC.

This clone has a single count. This chain joins TRBV13 and TRBJ2-6, with D tentatively TRBD1 (7 bases). There are 17 residues in the CDR3. V was pared by 4 bases and J by 0 bases, with 13 bases between. Germline V gene sequence: CDR1 PRHDT, CDR2 FYEKMQ (reference sequence). The CDR3 loop reads CASSSPRGASGANVLTF. As DNA, the CDR3 is TGTGCCAGCAGCTCCCCCAGGGGGGCCTCTGGGGCCAACGTCCTGACTTTC. The full variable domain, rest sourced from reference TRBV13 and TRBJ2-6, is AAGVIQSPRHLIKEKRETATLKCYPIPRHDTVYWYQQGPGQDPQFLISFYEKMQSDKGSIPDRFSAQQFSDYHSELNMSSLELGDSALYFCASSSPRGASGANVLTFGAGSRLTVL.